One and the same sample provided the 10 T cell receptor beta chains below, sequenced in a study of OX40 agonist ivuxolimab in advanced cancers. Library preparation was by the immunoSEQ multiplex PCR assay. Imported from immuneACCESS, the table was reduced by TCRdb to in-frame sequences with V and J called. These copies leave out some clones; in studies compared against another copy, an unresolved V gene accounts for under half, and the cause of the remainder is not known. This sample comprises approximately 17,000 clones, approximately 84% of them detected only once. The biggest ten clones account for 44% of the sample. The source material was CD4+ or CD8+ T cells sorted from blood, sampled in a trial of the OX40 agonist ivuxolimab. The receptors here all came from an adult with an advanced solid tumor such as melanoma, head and neck, liver or kidney cancer.

The chain carries TRBV5-6 and TRBJ2-5, with 7 bases fitting TRBD2. The CDR3 runs to 15 residues. The trim removed 0 bases at V and 3 bases at J, leaving 5 bases unmatched. CDR1 and CDR2 (germline): SGHDT, YYEEEE. The CDR3 coding sequence is TGTGCCAGCAGCTTGGCGGGACTACCCAAAGAGACCCAGTACTTC. The encoded protein is CASSLAGLPKETQYF.

As regards this clone: One end of the junction fails to match germline, which may point to a read error. V gene TRBV5-1 combines with J gene TRBJ1-6, with TRBD1 as a possible D gene (6 bases). Germline loops: CDR1 SGHRS, CDR2 YFSETQ. The CDR3 is 17 residues long. The DNA for the CDR3 is TGCGCCCGCAGCTGGGGCGGGGGGGGCCGGAGTCATTCACCCCTCCACTTT. This encodes CARSWGGGGRSHSPLHF.

This clone is categorized as medium-sized. This sequence joins TRBV10-2 and TRBJ2-1; D unclear. The germline CDR1 and CDR2 sequences are WSHSY and SAAADI. The CDR3 has 13 amino acids. With 7 bases removed from V and 6 bases from J, the gap between germline ends came to 13 bases. The CDR3 DNA reads TGCGCCAGCAAACCGGGCCCAGGCAATGAGCAGTTCTTC. It encodes CASKPGPGNEQFF.

The chain recombines TRBV29-1 with TRBJ2-3, with D hard to call. Trimming stripped 5 bases from V and 4 bases from J, with 13 bases between. This CDR3 contains 13 residues. Germline lookup yields CDR1 SQVTM and CDR2 ANQGSEA. The CDR3 DNA follows: TGCAGCGTTCCGGTGGGTGGCCCAGATACGCAGTATTTT. Its translation is CSVPVGGPDTQYF.

The chain links TRBV14 to TRBJ1-6; 7 bases map to TRBD1. The CDR3 covers 14 residues. CDR1 and CDR2 (germline): SGHDN, FVKESK. Trimming cost V 6 bases and J 3 bases; bases outside gene matches: 2. The CDR3 loop reads CASRAGGYNSPLHF. In DNA, the CDR3 is TGTGCCAGCAGGGCAGGGGGCTATAATTCACCCCTCCACTTT.

The rearrangement joins TRBV6-5 to TRBJ2-7; D might be TRBD1 (5 bases). Trimming removed 6 bases at V and 7 bases at J, with 16 bases between. Germline CDR1 MNHEY, CDR2 SVGAGI. The CDR3 consists of 13 residues. For the CDR3, the DNA is TGTGCCAGCAGAACCGGCCTCTCAGGGGAGCAGTACTTC. Its protein is CASRTGLSGEQYF.

The chain links TRBV30 to TRBJ2-7; possibly TRBD2 for D (6 bases). The germline V gene encodes CDR1 GTSNPN and CDR2 SVGIG (reference sequence). The CDR3 totals 13 residues. The V end was cut by 1 base, the J end by 3 bases, with 10 bases between. DNA for the CDR3: TGTGCCTGGAGTGCCGGGACTGACTACGAGCAGTACTTC. Translated, it gives CAWSAGTDYEQYF.

The count of this clone is one. The chain links TRBV7-9 to TRBJ1-1; D is possibly TRBD1 (6 bases). Germline V gene lookup returns CDR1 SEHNR and CDR2 FQNEAQ (reference sequence). V was trimmed by 4 bases and J by 0 bases, leaving 12 bases between them. The CDR3 runs to 15 residues. CDR3 protein: CASSSDSTMNTEAFF. The DNA for the CDR3 is TGTGCCAGCAGCTCGGACAGTACCATGAACACTGAAGCTTTCTTT.

This clone was counted a single time. J is TRBJ2-5 and V is TRBV11-3; 7 positions match TRBD2. This CDR3 has 13 amino acids. Germline trimming cut 5 bases from V and 3 bases from J; bases unmatched to any gene: 3. CDR1 is SGHNT, CDR2 YENEEA, per germline. The CDR3 DNA sequence: TGTGCCAGCAGCCCCCGGGGGGAAGAGACCCAGTACTTC. It translates to CASSPRGEETQYF.

The chain combines TRBV4-2 with TRBJ2-3; 12 bases agree with TRBD2. Unmatched junction bases numbered 0, after V lost 1 base and J lost 1 base. CDR1 LGHNA and CDR2 YNFKEQ come from the germline V gene. The CDR3 has 16 residues. The DNA for the CDR3 is TGTGCCAGCAGCCAAGGACTAGCGGGGGGCACAGATACGCAGTATTTT. Translating it yields CASSQGLAGGTDTQYF.